The clone carrying this T cell receptor beta chain was found many times. No antigen is known for it. One entry per CDR3 protein, called by TCRdb with MiXCR from the 5' RACE reads. The repertoire holds roughly 140,000 distinct CDR3 sequences, with roughly 8% as singletons. The source of the sample is a study of T cells after yellow fever vaccination. The V end lost 1 base, the J end lost 2 bases, and 8 bases lay between the germline ends. Germline V gene lookup returns CDR1 SGHTA and CDR2 FQGNSA. There are 14 residues in the CDR3. Study conclusions and caveats: The CD4 compartment and the CD8 compartment contained a small share of clonotypes in common. Researchers report a weaker secondary response that nonetheless peaked faster, day 5 versus 15. Any FACS-sorted repertoire could hold abundant clonotypes that contaminate it from the bulk population.

V and J are TRBV7-2 and TRBJ1-1; D may be TRBD1 (5 bases). Sequenced here: CD4+ T cells sorted from PBMCs, sampled 5 days after the yellow fever booster vaccination. The clonotype comes from a man aged 25-40 years who received the YFV17D yellow fever vaccine. In DNA, the CDR3 is TGTGCCAGCAGCTTAGGTGGGGGAAACACTGAAGCTTTCTTT. Translated: CASSLGGGNTEAFF.